The 10 T cell receptor beta chains reported below all come from one sample, sequenced in a study of blood T cell repertoires in COVID-19. Assay used: immunoSEQ multiplex PCR; TCRdb lists only in-frame clones, some missing. The table shows 150,000 or so clones, with less than 90% occurring only once. The sequenced sample consisted of peripheral blood. Receptor source: a woman between 65 and 79 years old with acute or convalescent COVID-19.

The chain links TRBV5-1 to TRBJ2-1, with 10 bases matching TRBD2. Germline loops: CDR1 SGHRS, CDR2 YFSETQ. The CDR3 totals 15 residues. With V trimmed by 0 bases and J by 9 bases, 6 bases remained unmatched. CDR3 loop: CASSLEGLATSEQFF. The CDR3 DNA is TGCGCCAGCAGCTTGGAGGGACTAGCGACGAGTGAGCAGTTCTTC.

V is TRBV28 and J is TRBJ1-2, with TRBD1 as a possible D gene (5 bases). This CDR3 has 15 residues. Trimming stripped 3 bases from V and 0 bases from J, with 11 bases between. The germline V gene encodes CDR1 MDHEN and CDR2 SYDVKM. This CDR3 is CASSFGGGANYGYTF. CDR3 DNA: TGTGCCAGCAGTTTTGGGGGGGGTGCTAACTATGGCTACACCTTC.

The chain is built from TRBV2 and TRBJ2-7; D perhaps matches TRBD2 (5 bases). The CDR3 has 13 residues. Trimming removed 8 bases at V and 2 bases at J, with 13 bases between. Per germline, CDR1 SNHLY and CDR2 FYNNEI. The CDR3 coding sequence is TGTGCCAGCGCTGACTATTCAACCTACGAGCAGTACTTC. This codes for CASADYSTYEQYF. Together with reference TRBV2 and TRBJ2-7, the CDR3 gives the full variable domain: EPEVTQTPSHQVTQMGQEVILRCVPISNHLYFYWYRQILGQKVEFLVSFYNNEISEKSEIFDDQFSVERPDGSNFTLKIRSTKLEDSAMYFCASADYSTYEQYFGPGTRLTVT.

J is TRBJ2-1 and V is TRBV28, with 12 bases identical to TRBD2. This CDR3 comprises 15 residues. Unmatched junction bases numbered 2, after V lost 6 bases and J lost 2 bases. Germline V gene data show CDR1 as MDHEN and CDR2 as SYDVKM. The CDR3 sequence is CASRRTSGTYNEQFF. DNA for the CDR3: TGTGCCAGCAGACGGACTAGCGGGACCTACAATGAGCAGTTCTTC.

This chain joins TRBV7-3 and TRBJ2-5; 7 bases fit TRBD2. The germline CDR1 and CDR2 sequences are SGHTA and FQGTGA. The CDR3 sequence is 13 residues long. The ends lost 6 bases at V and 5 bases at J; junction bases unmatched: 6. The CDR3 nucleotides read TGTGCCAGCAGTACCGGGGGGTTGGAGACCCAGTACTTC. This translates into CASSTGGLETQYF. The full variable domain, completed using reference TRBV7-3 and TRBJ2-5, is GAGVSQTPSNKVTEKGKYVELRCDPISGHTALYWYRQSLGQGPEFLIYFQGTGAADDSGLPNDRFFAVRPEGSVSTLKIQRTERGDSAVYLCASSTGGLETQYFGPGTRLLVL.

The chain links TRBV3-1 (or the pseudogene TRBV3-2) to TRBJ2-5, with a tentative D call TRBD1 (5 bases). CDR3 length equals 11 residues. Germline loops: CDR1 LGHDT, CDR2 YNNKEL (reference sequence). With 4 bases removed from V and 5 bases from J, the gap between germline ends came to 5 bases. The CDR3 DNA reads TGTGCCAGCAGCCCAGGGGAGACCCAGTACTTC. Its protein product is CASSPGETQYF.

The genes are TRBV30 and TRBJ2-2, with TRBD2 matching 12 bases. The CDR3 extends over 15 amino acids. The ends lost 2 bases at V and 5 bases at J; junction bases unmatched: 3. Germline-derived CDR1 and CDR2 are GTSNPN and SVGIG (reference sequence). CDR3 protein: CAWSQLAGGTGELFF. CDR3 coding DNA: TGTGCCTGGAGTCAACTAGCGGGAGGAACCGGGGAGCTGTTTTTT. Complete variable domain (other parts from reference TRBV30 and TRBJ2-2): SQTIHQWPATLVQPVGSPLSLECTVEGTSNPNLYWYRQAAGRGLQLLFYSVGIGQISSEVPQNLSASRPQDRQFILSSKKLLLSDSGFYLCAWSQLAGGTGELFFGEGSRLTVL.

A single count supports this clone. The CDR3, as DNA: TGTGCCAGCAGCCAATTACGGGAGGGCACCTACGAGCAGTACTTC. It is translated as CASSQLREGTYEQYF. The chain links TRBV14 to TRBJ2-7, with 8 bases lining up with TRBD2. The CDR3 extends over 15 amino acids. The junction had 5 bases not matched to a gene; V was cut back by 2 bases and J by 2 bases. CDR1 is SGHDN and CDR2 is FVKESK in the germline V gene.

This clone was found a few times. This rearrangement joins TRBV28 to TRBJ2-1; 12 nucleotides match TRBD2. The V and J ends lost 2 bases and 7 bases, in that order; junction bases with no gene match: 9. Germline V gene lookup returns CDR1 MDHEN and CDR2 SYDVKM. The CDR3 covers 17 residues. The CDR3 DNA follows: TGTGCCAGCAGTTTAATCTTGTCTAGCGGGAGGGTGAATGAGCAGTTCTTC. This encodes CASSLILSSGRVNEQFF.

In regard to this clone: This CDR3 is also generated by other DNA sequences in the sample. This sequence joins TRBV6-1 and TRBJ1-5; no clear D. The CDR3 is 12 residues long. V dropped 3 bases and J dropped 5 bases, with 5 bases sitting between them. Germline assignment: CDR1 MNHNS and CDR2 SASEGT. The CDR3 DNA reads TGTGCCAGCAGTGACACGGATCAGCCCCAGCATTTT. Residues: CASSDTDQPQHF.